The 11 T cell receptor gamma chains reported below all come from one sample, sequenced in a study of gammadelta T cells in human blood. TCRdb called clones from the RT-PCR reads again using CATT. Among just over 900 gamma-chain clones listed, 9% were seen once. The sequencing sample was made of non-Vgamma9Vdelta2 gamma-delta T cells from infant blood. These receptor sequences come from a human donor.

V is TRGV3 and J is TRGJ1 or TRGJ2. With V trimmed by 0 bases and J by 5 bases, 10 bases remained unmatched. The CDR3 has 15 amino acids. Germline values: CDR1 VTNTFY, CDR2 YDVSTARD (reference sequence). The CDR3 here is CATWDRPRFDYKKLF. The DNA for the CDR3 is TGTGCCACCTGGGACAGGCCCCGTTTTGATTATAAGAAACTCTTT.

This clone qualifies as medium-sized (0.01 to 0.1%). This chain uses TRGV4 with TRGJ1 or TRGJ2. The CDR3 is 10 residues long. Germline CDR1 and CDR2: EGSTGY and YDSYTSSV. Trimming at V came to 3 bases and at J to 10 bases, leaving 3 bases not matched to a gene. CDR3 protein: CATWDWKKLF. CDR3 sequence (DNA): TGTGCCACCTGGGATTGGAAGAAACTCTTT.

Details on this clone: Possible read error: a much larger clone is one base away. The rearrangement uses TRGV4 and TRGJ1 or TRGJ2. This CDR3 contains 15 residues. Germline V gene sequence: CDR1 EGSTGY, CDR2 YDSYTSSV. The CDR3 spells CATWDGPRGYYKNLF. The CDR3, as DNA: TGTGCCACCTGGGATGGGCCAAGGGGATATTATAAGAACCTCTTT.

The sample holds a few counts of this clone. With a much larger clone just one base away, this may be a read error. V gene TRGV9 combines with J gene TRGJ1 or TRGJ2. Germline CDR1 and CDR2: GITISATS and ISYDGTV (reference sequence). This CDR3 region has 11 residues. The ends lost 0 bases at V and 13 bases at J; junction bases unmatched: 6. The CDR3 sequence: CALWEVHYKLF. CDR3 in DNA: TGTGCCTTGTGGGAGGTGCACTACAAACTCTTT.

This clone was observed a few times. This clone may be a read error of a much larger clone one base away. The gene calls are TRGV9 and TRGJ1 or TRGJ2. CDR1 is GITISATS and CDR2 is ISYDGTV in the germline V gene (reference sequence). This CDR3 region has 13 residues. The CDR3 DNA follows: TGTGCATATGTTAGGCTCGGGGGGAATAAGAAACTCTTT. Its protein product is CAYVRLGGNKKLF.

This clone ranks as large. The rearrangement uses TRGV8 and TRGJ1 or TRGJ2. The trim removed 3 bases at V and 3 bases at J, leaving 5 bases unmatched. The CDR3 is made up of 13 amino acids. CDR1 VENAVY and CDR2 YDSYNSRV come from the germline V gene. The CDR3 is CATWDRSYYKKLF. In DNA, the CDR3 is TGTGCCACCTGGGATCGCTCTTATTATAAGAAACTCTTT.

As for this clone: A far larger clone is off by one base, so a read error is likely. The V gene corresponds to TRGV4; no J gene was called. This CDR3 has 15 amino acids. Germline lookup yields CDR1 EGSTGY and CDR2 YDSYTSSV. CDR3 DNA: TGTGCCACCTGGGATGGGCGTGAGAATTATTATAAGAGACTCTTT. This gives the protein CATWDGRENYYKRLF.

As for this clone: One base away lies a much larger clone, so this may be a sequencing read error. Additional DNA sequences in this sample encode the identical CDR3. The chain recombines TRGV2 with TRGJP2. Trimming cost V 1 base and J 2 bases; bases outside gene matches: 4. CDR1 and CDR2 from the germline V gene are EGSNGY and YDSYNSKV. This CDR3 comprises 15 residues. CDR3 in amino acids: CATWDGPSSDWIKTF. In DNA form, the CDR3 reads TGTGCCACCTGGGACGGACCAAGTAGTGATTGGATCAAGACGTTT.

By its share, this clone is medium-sized. The chain carries TRGV2 and TRGJ1 or TRGJ2. The CDR3 spans 15 residues. The trim removed 0 bases at V and 6 bases at J, leaving 11 bases unmatched. In germline, CDR1 is EGSNGY, CDR2 YDSYNSKV. In nucleotides, the CDR3 is TGTGCCACCTGGGACGGGCTTCCCCAAGCTTATAAGAAACTCTTT. Encoded protein: CATWDGLPQAYKKLF.

In the case of this clone: With only one base between it and a far larger clone, this is likely a read error. The V gene is TRGV4, but the J gene lacks a call. This CDR3 is 12 amino acids long. Germline CDR1 is EGSTGY and CDR2 is YDSYTSSV. CDR3 sequence (DNA): TGTGCCACCTGGGTAGGTTATTATAAGAATCTCTTT. It codes for CATWVGYYKNLF.

This clone showed up just a few times. A read error is the likely source, as a far larger clone sits one nucleotide away. The genes are TRGV8 and TRGJP1. TCRdb offers no J gene call, so here the DNA was matched to germline to obtain one. The CDR3 totals 13 residues. CDR1 VENAVY and CDR2 YDSYNSRV come from the germline V gene. DNA of the CDR3: TGTGCCACCAGGGATACCACTGGTTGGTTCAAGATATTT. This translates into CATRDTTGWFKIF.